These 5 T cell receptor beta chains were sequenced from one sample in a study of OX40 agonist ivuxolimab in advanced cancers. Measured with immunoSEQ multiplex PCR; TCRdb has only the in-frame clones, and not every one. The repertoire holds about 63,000 clones, with 91% as singletons. The material sequenced was CD4+ or CD8+ T cells sorted from blood, taken in a trial of the OX40 agonist ivuxolimab. The receptors were sampled from an adult with an advanced solid tumor such as melanoma, head and neck, liver or kidney cancer.

The V call is TRBV5-1, the J call TRBJ2-7; 11 bases match TRBD2. The V gene end was trimmed by 4 bases and the J gene end by 3 bases; junction bases not matched to a gene: 12. CDR3 length: 17 residues. The germline gives CDR1 SGHRS, CDR2 YFSETQ. CDR3 sequence: CASSPGTSGPPYYEQYF. CDR3 coding DNA: TGCGCCAGCAGCCCAGGGACTAGCGGTCCCCCGTACTACGAGCAGTACTTC.

The chain uses TRBV27 and TRBJ2-1; 9 nucleotides line up with TRBD2. Germline V CDR1 and CDR2: MNHEY, SMNVEV (reference sequence). Unmatched junction bases numbered 8, after V lost 6 bases and J lost 5 bases. CDR3 length: 15 residues. The CDR3 here is CASSSGTSRHNEQFF. The CDR3 region has the DNA TGTGCCAGCAGCTCCGGGACTAGCAGACACAATGAGCAGTTCTTC.

This clone was observed a single time. The CDR3 nucleotides are TGTGCCAGCAGTTGGCCCAACACCGGGGAGCTGTTTTTT. This encodes CASSWPNTGELFF. The chain is built from TRBV6-5 and TRBJ2-2, with D unclear. Trimming cost V 4 bases and J 2 bases, with 5 bases left between them. The germline gives CDR1 MNHEY, CDR2 SVGAGI. CDR3 size: 13 residues.

As DNA, the CDR3 is TGTGCCAGCAGCTTAGAAGGTCACGAGACTAGTATCTACGAGCAGTACTTC. It translates to CASSLEGHETSIYEQYF. The rearrangement joins TRBV7-8 to TRBJ2-7; D may be TRBD2 (6 bases). CDR1 is SGHVS, CDR2 FQNEAQ, per germline. Trimming removed 1 base at V and 3 bases at J, with 19 bases between. This CDR3 region has 17 residues.

This CDR3 is CASSYPGQPQHF. CDR3 coding DNA: TGTGCCAGCAGTTACCCGGGTCAGCCCCAGCATTTT. The genes are TRBV27 and TRBJ1-5, with D uncertain. Germline V CDR1 and CDR2: MNHEY, SMNVEV (reference sequence). V was pared by 4 bases and J by 6 bases, with 7 bases between. The CDR3 totals 12 residues.